This T cell receptor beta chain came from a study of cytomegalovirus exposure and HLA in healthy donors. Study overall: Some 85 million unique TCRs, all from HLA-typed donors, were included in an early release of the data.

The study sampled nominally healthy donors, though unrecorded immune exposures were likely. PCR employed 60 Vbeta and 13 Jbeta primers. The method was immunoSEQ multiplex PCR; TCRdb's version includes in-frame clones alone and lacks a portion of them. The repertoire holds some 170,000 clones, with about 80% as singletons. As regards this clone: Its specificity is not known.

Study-level findings and limits: Reports state that TCR beta sequences accurately predicted most subjects' HLA-A and HLA-B alleles.

The CDR3 covers 14 residues. The J segment lost 5 bases and the V segment lost 4 bases, leaving 3 bases of the junction unmatched. Germline loops: CDR1 SGHDT, CDR2 YYEEEE. The clonotype comes from a man younger than 35 in good health and CMV-seropositive. Material: PBMCs. The chain carries TRBV5-6 and TRBJ1-3, with 10 bases that match TRBD1. CDR3 region: CASSQGQGRNTIYF. The CDR3 DNA is TGTGCCAGCAGCCAGGGACAGGGGCGAAACACCATATATTTT.